Listed below are T cell receptor beta chains from one sample, sequenced in a study of blood T cell repertoires in COVID-19. Clones were read by immunoSEQ multiplex PCR, and TCRdb kept only the in-frame ones, dropping some. Among 85,000 to 100,000 clones listed, about four fifths were seen once. Material: peripheral blood. Every receptor here comes from a woman between 55 and 75 years old with acute or convalescent COVID-19. The CDR3 runs from the conserved cysteine through the conserved F or W. The order of the fields is CDR3 DNA, CDR3 protein, J gene, clone size, V gene, D gene. D genes are given only for firm matches. Expanded clones are given a class, and other clones once, few, many or no size at all.

TGTGCCAGCAGCCCTAACAATCCCGGGGTCGGAGAGACCCAGTACTTC | CASSPNNPGVGETQYF | TRBJ2-5 | . | TRBV7-2 | .
TGTGCCAGCAGCTCCCGGGACACCTACACCGGGGAGCTGTTTTTT | CASSSRDTYTGELFF | TRBJ2-2 | once | TRBV9 | .
TGTGCCAGCAGTCGTGGAGCGGGGACGCCCTACGAGCAGTACTTC | CASSRGAGTPYEQYF | TRBJ2-7 | . | TRBV6-5 | TRBD2
TGTGCCAGCAGTTACCAGCCGGGACTACTCTCCTACGAGCAGTACTTC | CASSYQPGLLSYEQYF | TRBJ2-7 | few | TRBV6-2/TRBV6-3 | TRBD2
TGTGCCAGCAGCTCACCAGACAGGGCGAACACTGAAGCTTTCTTT | CASSSPDRANTEAFF | TRBJ1-1 | . | TRBV13 | TRBD1
TGCGCCAGCAGCGAAACTTTGAACACCGGGGAGCTGTTTTTT | CASSETLNTGELFF | TRBJ2-2 | . | TRBV10-1 | .
TGTGCCAGCAGCCCGACGGGGGGCTACGAGCAGTACTTC | CASSPTGGYEQYF | TRBJ2-7 | . | TRBV3-1/TRBV3-2 | TRBD2
TGTGCCTGGAGCGCTAGCTACGAGCAGTACTTC | CAWSASYEQYF | TRBJ2-7 | . | TRBV30 | .
TGTGCCAGCGAAAATTACAGGGGGCATGGCTACACCTTC | CASENYRGHGYTF | TRBJ1-2 | . | TRBV25-1 | TRBD1
TGCGCCAGCAGCTTGGCGGGGAATAGCAATCAGCCCCAGCATTTT | CASSLAGNSNQPQHF | TRBJ1-5 | . | TRBV5-1 | .
TGTGCCAGCTCAACGTTGGACAGGGGTCAGTCACCCCTCCACTTT | CASSTLDRGQSPLHF | TRBJ1-6 | . | TRBV18 | TRBD1
TGTGCCAGCAGTGAAACCCAAGGCAGGCGCTATGGCTACACCTTC | CASSETQGRRYGYTF | TRBJ1-2 | . | TRBV6-1 | .
TGTGCCAGCATGCCGGGGTTAGTCTACGAGCAGTACTTC | CASMPGLVYEQYF | TRBJ2-7 | . | TRBV28 | .
TGTGCCAGCAGTGAAGTGAGCGGGGGGGCCGCCGGGGAGCTGTTTTTT | CASSEVSGGAAGELFF | TRBJ2-2 | . | TRBV6-1 | TRBD2
TGTGCCAGCTCAACGACAGGGGGCGCACAAGAGCAGTACTTC | CASSTTGGAQEQYF | TRBJ2-7 | . | TRBV18 | TRBD1
TGTGCCATCAGCGAAACAGGGGGAAGCAATCAGCCCCAGCATTTT | CAISETGGSNQPQHF | TRBJ1-5 | . | TRBV10-3 | TRBD1
TGCGCCAGCAGCCGAAAGATAGGGACTAGCGGGGCAGGTAATGAGCAGTTCTTC | CASSRKIGTSGAGNEQFF | TRBJ2-1 | . | TRBV4-1 | TRBD2
TGTGCCAGCATTTTTCTCGGGGCAGATACGCAGTATTTT | CASIFLGADTQYF | TRBJ2-3 | . | TRBV2 | .
TGTGCCATCCGGGCAGCGAGGGTCACAGATACGCAGTATTTT | CAIRAARVTDTQYF | TRBJ2-3 | few | TRBV15 | .
TGTGCCAGTACCATGACAGGGGAGGGAACCACTGAAGCTTTCTTT | CASTMTGEGTTEAFF | TRBJ1-1 | . | TRBV19 | TRBD1
TGTGCCAGCAGCTGGGGACAGACCCGACCATACAATGAGCAGTTCTTC | CASSWGQTRPYNEQFF | TRBJ2-1 | few | TRBV13 | TRBD1
TGCAGTGCCCCCCTTTATGGCTACACCTTC | CSAPLYGYTF | TRBJ1-2 | . | TRBV20-1 | .
TGTGCCAGCAGCCGGGACAGAGCCTACGAGCAGTACTTC | CASSRDRAYEQYF | TRBJ2-7 | . | TRBV7-8 | TRBD1
TGCGCCAGCAGCCAAGATCAAGGGGACAGCCGGACTAACTATGGCTACACCTTC | CASSQDQGDSRTNYGYTF | TRBJ1-2 | medium-sized | TRBV4-3 | TRBD1
TGTGCCAGCAGCACCCGGGACAGGGCCTACGAGCAGTACTTC | CASSTRDRAYEQYF | TRBJ2-7 | . | TRBV21-1 | .
TGTGCCAGCAGCCCGGCCCCGGGACTAGCGGGGGGGCACGCGGGAGATACGCAGTATTTT | CASSPAPGLAGGHAGDTQYF | TRBJ2-3 | . | TRBV5-4 | TRBD2
TGCGCCAGCAGCCAAAGTTTGATAGCGAACACCGGGGAGCTGTTTTTT | CASSQSLIANTGELFF | TRBJ2-2 | . | TRBV4-3 | .
TGTGCCGGCCGGACAGGGGGCACCGGGGAGCTGTTTTTT | CAGRTGGTGELFF | TRBJ2-2 | once | TRBV28 | TRBD1
TGTGCCAGCAGAGACACCAGGGGGCTCGGGGCCAACGTCCTGACTTTC | CASRDTRGLGANVLTF | TRBJ2-6 | . | TRBV7-8 | TRBD1
TGTGCCAGCCTTGATAACAGGGTTCGACGCACTGAAGCTTTCTTT | CASLDNRVRRTEAFF | TRBJ1-1 | . | TRBV2 | .
TGTGCCAGCAGCTTAGACTCCACAGATACGCAGTATTTT | CASSLDSTDTQYF | TRBJ2-3 | once | TRBV11-3 | .
TGTGCCAGCAGCTTGGCCGGGGGTGTCGCTGAAGCTTTCTTT | CASSLAGGVAEAFF | TRBJ1-1 | . | TRBV11-1 | .
TGTGCCAGCAGCCAACAGATCTCTGGAAACACCATATATTTT | CASSQQISGNTIYF | TRBJ1-3 | . | TRBV7-8 | .
TGTGCCAGCAGCGGAGGGAATGGCTACACCTTC | CASSGGNGYTF | TRBJ1-2 | . | TRBV9 | .
TGTGCCAGCAGCTTAATTCCAGGGTCTCAAGAGAAGGCCCAGTACTTC | CASSLIPGSQEKAQYF | TRBJ2-5 | . | TRBV6-2/TRBV6-3 | .
TGTGCCAGCAGTGCACAGGGCGACACCGGGGAGCTGTTTTTT | CASSAQGDTGELFF | TRBJ2-2 | . | TRBV2 | .
TGTGCCAGCAGGCGGGACCATAACACCGGGGAGCTGTTTTTT | CASRRDHNTGELFF | TRBJ2-2 | once | TRBV6-4 | .
TGTGCCAGCAGTCAAGGGAGGCAGGGGAGACAGCCCCAGCATTTT | CASSQGRQGRQPQHF | TRBJ1-5 | . | TRBV3-1/TRBV3-2 | .
TGTGCCACCAGCAGAGTTGGGACAGCCAAATTAGGGTACGAGCAGTACTTC | CATSRVGTAKLGYEQYF | TRBJ2-7 | . | TRBV15 | TRBD1
TGTGCCAGCAGCGAGACAGTTTACGAGCAGTACTTC | CASSETVYEQYF | TRBJ2-7 | . | TRBV6-5 | .
TGTGCCAGCAGCCAAGAGACGGGACGGACAGGGGAAGCTTTCTTT | CASSQETGRTGEAFF | TRBJ1-1 | few | TRBV14 | TRBD1
TGTGCCAGCTCCCAGGGGGGAGATAATTCACCCCTCCACTTT | CASSQGGDNSPLHF | TRBJ1-6 | . | TRBV18 | TRBD1
TGTGCCATCAGGGTGGACAGGGGGCAGGGCTACACCTTC | CAIRVDRGQGYTF | TRBJ1-2 | . | TRBV10-3 | TRBD1
TGTGCCAGCAGGAGGGTTTTACAGGGGGTATTTGGCTACACCTTC | CASRRVLQGVFGYTF | TRBJ1-2 | . | TRBV28 | TRBD1
TGCAGCGAGGACAGGGTTGGCACAGATACGCAGTATTTT | CSEDRVGTDTQYF | TRBJ2-3 | . | TRBV29-1 | TRBD1
TGTGCCAGCAGTCCAGACAGGACCTACAATGAGCAGTTCTTC | CASSPDRTYNEQFF | TRBJ2-1 | . | TRBV6-5 | .
TGTGCCTGGAGTGTACTTAGCGGGGCGAGGGAGCAGTACTTC | CAWSVLSGAREQYF | TRBJ2-7 | . | TRBV30 | TRBD2
TGTGCCAGCAGCATTGACGACCCCGGGTGGAATGGCTACACCTTC | CASSIDDPGWNGYTF | TRBJ1-2 | once | TRBV7-2 | .
TGTGCCAGCAGTACCTCTCTACCCCTCTACGAGCAGTACTTC | CASSTSLPLYEQYF | TRBJ2-7 | once | TRBV7-2 | .
TGCGCCAGCAGCCAAACTCGTCTGGGAGACACTGAAGCTTTCTTT | CASSQTRLGDTEAFF | TRBJ1-1 | . | TRBV4-3 | .
TGTGCCAGCAGCCCCTTCCTAGCGGGGGTTGCAGATACGCAGTATTTT | CASSPFLAGVADTQYF | TRBJ2-3 | . | TRBV4-2 | TRBD2
TGTGCCAGCAGCATGAGTAGTCGGGACACTGAAGCTTTCTTT | CASSMSSRDTEAFF | TRBJ1-1 | . | TRBV7-2 | .
TGTGCCATCAGGCCGACAGGGGGCGGTTACGAGCAGTACTTC | CAIRPTGGGYEQYF | TRBJ2-7 | once | TRBV10-3 | TRBD1